One sample yielded the 28 T cell receptor beta chains listed below, sequenced in a study of T cells in Graves' hyperthyroidism and ophthalmopathy. TCR beta CDR3 sequences were amplified from RNA transcripts. Initially, a first-round RT-PCR of the TCR CDR3 employed the HTBI primer set. TCRdb passed the multiplex PCR reads through MiXCR, listing each CDR3 protein once. The sample contains 250,000 to 400,000 distinct CDR3 sequences, about an eighth of which appear only once. The sample taken for sequencing was blood. All receptors come from a woman aged 40 to 50 with Graves' ophthalmopathy.

The chain employs TRBV10-2 and TRBJ2-3, with a tentative D call TRBD2 (7 bases). CDR1 and CDR2 (germline): WSHSY, SAAADI. The CDR3 loop spans 17 amino acids. Trimming removed 6 bases at V and 7 bases at J, with 26 bases between. The CDR3 DNA follows: TGCGCCAGCAGAAGACGCGGGGGCACGCAGAAAGATCATACGCAGTATTTT. Encoded protein: CASRRRGGTQKDHTQYF.

This clonotype was seen repeatedly, ten times or more. The V and J genes are TRBV11-2 and TRBJ2-7, with a weak D call TRBD2 (5 bases). The CDR3 has 15 amino acids. CDR1 and CDR2 from the germline V gene are SGHAT and FQNNGV. V gave up 4 bases and J gave up 3 bases, with 16 bases separating them. The CDR3 loop reads CASSSPLALGYEQYF. CDR3 nucleotides: TGTGCCAGCAGCTCCCCTCTAGCTCTCGGCTACGAGCAGTACTTC.

This clonotype was seen at least ten times. The chain recombines TRBV29-1 with TRBJ1-5, with D perhaps matching TRBD1 (6 bases). The length of the CDR3 is 13 residues. Trimming removed 4 bases at V and 9 bases at J, with 16 bases between. CDR1 and CDR2 (germline): SQVTM, ANQGSEA. The CDR3 DNA is TGCAGCGTTGGGACAGCCCAAGGTCGGCCCCAGCATTTT. This translates into CSVGTAQGRPQHF.

The J gene is TRBJ1-1, the V gene TRBV5-4; 7 bases are a match to TRBD1. V shed 4 bases, J shed 1 base, and the junction held 4 bases outside the gene matches. The germline gives CDR1 SGHNT, CDR2 YYREEE (reference sequence). The CDR3 contains 14 residues. CDR3 protein: CASSKDRRNTEAFF. The CDR3 DNA reads TGTGCCAGCAGCAAGGACAGGAGGAACACTGAAGCTTTCTTT.

This clonotype appeared many times. The chain carries TRBV3-1 and TRBJ2-1; D not resolved. V was shortened by 3 bases and J by 2 bases, with 11 bases between the two germline ends. The CDR3 is 15 amino acids. The germline CDR1 and CDR2 sequences are LGHDT and YNNKEL (reference sequence). CDR3 amino acids: CASSQSTGAYNEQFF. DNA of the CDR3: TGTGCCAGCAGCCAGAGCACGGGCGCCTACAATGAGCAGTTCTTC.

J is TRBJ1-6 and V is TRBV4-1; D gene uncertain. This CDR3 contains 15 residues. Germline assignment: CDR1 MGHRA and CDR2 YSYEKL. Trimming pared 1 base from V and 13 bases from J, leaving 17 bases between. The CDR3 reads CASSQVTPYPFPLHF. CDR3 in DNA: TGCGCCAGCAGCCAAGTCACACCTTATCCTTTCCCCCTCCACTTT.

This clonotype was counted between two and nine times. V is TRBV6-5 and J is TRBJ2-7, with 10 bases lining up with TRBD2. The germline gives CDR1 MNHEY, CDR2 SVGAGI. V lost 7 bases, J lost 9 bases, and 12 bases stayed unmatched. CDR3 length: 14 amino acids. CDR3 bases: TGTGCCAGCATGTTGCCTAGCGGGAGAATGGGGCAGTACTTC. Its translation is CASMLPSGRMGQYF.

This clonotype was seen more than once but under ten times. The genes are TRBV24-1 and TRBJ2-1; weak D call: TRBD2 (6 bases). Germline CDR1 is KGHDR and CDR2 is SFDVKD. This CDR3 is 16 amino acids long. Trimming removed 1 base from V and 2 bases from J, with 11 bases in between. CDR3 sequence: CATSDLEASAYNEQFF. The CDR3 DNA follows: TGTGCCACCAGTGATTTAGAGGCTAGCGCCTACAATGAGCAGTTCTTC.

This clonotype was detected ten times or more. This chain connects TRBV28 to TRBJ1-2, with a tentative D call TRBD1 (6 bases). Germline CDR1 MDHEN, CDR2 SYDVKM. Trimming shortened V by 5 bases and J by 7 bases, and 20 bases separated the two germline ends. This CDR3 is 15 amino acids long. CDR3 DNA sequence: TGTGCCAGCAGTGTACATCCAGGACAGCCCTTTGGCTACACCTTC. This gives the protein CASSVHPGQPFGYTF.

This clonotype was seen repeatedly, ten times or more. The chain recombines TRBV28 with TRBJ2-1; TRBD1 might be the D (5 bases). Trimming took 10 bases from V and 0 from J, leaving 10 bases between them. This CDR3 has 13 amino acids. CDR1 is MDHEN and CDR2 is SYDVKM in the germline V gene. The CDR3 DNA reads TGTGCCACCGACAGTCACTCCTACAATGAGCAGTTCTTC. Translating gives CATDSHSYNEQFF.

This clonotype was detected many times. The CDR3 coding sequence is TGTGCCAGCAGTCCGACTAGCGGGGGGACGATATACGAGCAGTACTTC. Protein sequence: CASSPTSGGTIYEQYF. The gene calls are TRBV27 and TRBJ2-7; 13 bases line up with TRBD2. The CDR3 spans 16 residues. Germline loops: CDR1 MNHEY, CDR2 SMNVEV (reference sequence). The V gene end was trimmed by 5 bases and the J gene end by 4 bases; junction bases not matched to a gene: 8.

This clonotype has at least ten counts. The chain carries TRBV7-9 and TRBJ2-1; D possibly corresponds to TRBD1 (6 bases). The CDR3 runs 15 residues. Germline loops: CDR1 SEHNR, CDR2 FQNEAQ (reference sequence). Trimming stripped 6 bases from V and 10 bases from J, with 22 bases between. CDR3 sequence (DNA): TGTGCCAGCAGACGATTGGGGGCAGGGCGGAGCGAGCAGTTCTTC. It specifies CASRRLGAGRSEQFF.

In the case of this clonotype: A much more abundant neighbour one base away suggests this may be a read error. Without the conserved terminal phenylalanine or tryptophan, this CDR3 likely stems from a read error. The chain uses TRBV3-1 and TRBJ1-1; no reliable D call. The CDR3 extends over 14 amino acids. Germline loops: CDR1 LGHDT, CDR2 YNNKEL (reference sequence). V was trimmed by 7 bases and J by 0 bases, leaving 12 bases between them. CDR3 sequence: CASTISTLNTEAFS. DNA of the CDR3: TGTGCCAGCACCATCTCGACATTGAACACTGAAGCTTTCTCT.

This clonotype has at least ten counts. The genes are TRBV25-1 and TRBJ1-1, with D unclear. Trimming removed 3 bases at V and 0 bases at J, with 5 bases between. The CDR3 runs to 13 residues. Germline CDR1 is MGHDK and CDR2 is SYGVNS. The CDR3 loop is CASSDVLNTEAFF. The CDR3 DNA sequence: TGTGCCAGCAGTGACGTGTTGAACACTGAAGCTTTCTTT.

The sample holds a few counts of this clonotype. This sequence may be a read error, since a much larger clone differs from it by one base. The CDR3 does not end in the conserved phenylalanine or tryptophan, so this is likely a read error. The chain has TRBV11-2 and TRBJ2-5; no definite D call. The CDR3 runs to 14 residues. Trimming took 2 bases from V and 2 from J, leaving 9 bases between them. Germline CDR1 reads SGHAT; CDR2 reads FQNNGV. The CDR3 region is CASSLTGGQETQYL. The CDR3 DNA is TGTGCCAGCAGCTTAACGGGCGGACAAGAGACCCAGTACCTC.

The chain combines TRBV5-1 with TRBJ2-3; D is perhaps TRBD1 or TRBD2 (5 bases each). The CDR3 runs 13 residues. The V gene's germline CDR1 is SGHRS and CDR2 YFSETQ. V lost 0 bases to trimming and J lost 9 bases, with 11 bases between them. The CDR3 DNA reads TGCGCCAGCAGCTTGGGGGTAAGGGACACGCAGTATTTT. This gives the protein CASSLGVRDTQYF.

This clonotype showed up many times. The chain uses TRBV7-9 and TRBJ2-3; perhaps TRBD1 as D (5 bases). The CDR3 consists of 15 residues. Germline CDR1 is SEHNR and CDR2 is FQNEAQ (reference sequence). V lost 3 bases and J 2 bases, leaving 12 bases between the germline ends. The DNA for the CDR3 is TGTGCCAGCAGCTTTGGGGCTACCGACACAGATACGCAGTATTTT. Amino acids: CASSFGATDTDTQYF. The whole variable domain, remainder taken from reference TRBV7-9 and TRBJ2-3, is DTGVSQNPRHKITKRGQNVTFRCDPISEHNRLYWYRQTLGQGPEFLTYFQNEAQLEKSRLLSDRFSAERPKGSFSTLEIQRTEQGDSAMYLCASSFGATDTDTQYFGPGTRLTVL.

The V and J genes are TRBV10-3 and TRBJ1-6, with 7 bases that match TRBD1. The CDR3 is made up of 14 amino acids. The germline CDR1 and CDR2 sequences are ENHRY and SYGVKD. Trimming cost V 10 bases and J 6 bases; bases outside gene matches: 9. The CDR3 is CATTGYDGNSPLHF. The CDR3, as DNA: TGTGCCACGACAGGGTATGATGGTAATTCACCCCTCCACTTT.

This clonotype was counted only a few times. The chain is built from TRBV11-2 and TRBJ2-3; D not resolved. Germline V gene data show CDR1 as SGHAT and CDR2 as FQNNGV. Trimming pared 4 bases from V and 3 bases from J, leaving 11 bases between. The CDR3 covers 14 residues. The DNA for the CDR3 is TGTGCCAGCAGCTCTCCTTCTGGAACAGATACGCAGTATTTT. It is translated as CASSSPSGTDTQYF.

Written as DNA, the CDR3 is TGTGCCAGCAGCTTAGCGCGGAGAGGACCCGAGCAGTACTTC. Amino acids: CASSLARRGPEQYF. The gene calls are TRBV13 and TRBJ2-7; D uncertain. Germline V gene sequence: CDR1 PRHDT, CDR2 FYEKMQ (reference sequence). Trimming stripped 1 base from V and 6 bases from J, with 13 bases between. The CDR3 loop spans 14 amino acids.

Many counts were recorded for this clonotype. The chain couples TRBV20-1 to TRBJ2-1; D perhaps matches TRBD2 (5 bases). The germline V gene encodes CDR1 DFQATT and CDR2 SNEGSKA (reference sequence). The CDR3 is made up of 14 amino acids. Trimming shortened V by 6 bases and J by 2 bases, and 14 bases separated the two germline ends. The CDR3, as DNA: TGCAGTGCAGGTGGAGGACGAGCCTACAATGAGCAGTTCTTC. Translated, it gives CSAGGGRAYNEQFF.

This clonotype was observed many times. The chain combines TRBV7-2 with TRBJ2-3; TRBD2 matches at 8 bases. Germline CDR1 and CDR2: SGHTA and FQGNSA. V lost 1 base, J lost 2 bases, and 5 bases stayed unmatched. The CDR3 spans 16 residues. This CDR3 is CASSLVGRAPTDTQYF. For the CDR3, the DNA is TGTGCCAGCAGCTTAGTCGGGAGGGCCCCCACAGATACGCAGTATTTT.

This clonotype was counted ten times or more. The V call is TRBV3-1, the J call TRBJ2-3; 7 nucleotides agree with TRBD2. Germline V gene data show CDR1 as LGHDT and CDR2 as YNNKEL (reference sequence). V was pared by 1 base and J by 8 bases, with 9 bases of the junction left unmatched. This CDR3 is built from 15 residues. The CDR3 region is CASSQVRAGRGTQYF. As DNA, the CDR3 is TGTGCCAGCAGCCAAGTAAGAGCGGGGAGGGGTACGCAGTATTTT.

This clonotype showed up just a few times. This may be a read error: a much more frequent sequence differs by one nucleotide. The chain uses TRBV24-1 and TRBJ2-1; 9 bases agree with TRBD1. This CDR3 contains 17 residues. The germline V gene encodes CDR1 KGHDR and CDR2 SFDVKD. This CDR3 is CAASDIPGQGWSNEQFF. The CDR3 bases are TGTGCCGCCAGTGATATCCCGGGACAGGGTTGGAGCAATGAGCAGTTCTTC.

This clonotype was found many times. This chain joins TRBV27 and TRBJ1-2; no reliable D call. The CDR3 extends over 14 amino acids. V lost 3 bases and J 0 bases, leaving 8 bases between the germline ends. The V gene's germline CDR1 is MNHEY and CDR2 SMNVEV (reference sequence). CDR3 sequence reads: CASSFNRANYGYTF. CDR3 sequence (DNA): TGTGCCAGCAGTTTTAACAGAGCTAACTATGGCTACACCTTC.

There are many counts of this clonotype. This chain links TRBV2 with TRBJ2-3; no firm D call. The length of the CDR3 is 11 residues. Germline V lookup: CDR1 SNHLY, CDR2 FYNNEI. The V gene lost 3 bases and the J gene lost 8 bases, with 6 bases spanning the gap. DNA of the CDR3: TGTGCCAGCAGTGAGTATGTTACGCAGTATTTT. This encodes CASSEYVTQYF.

This clonotype was seen ten or more times. The CDR3, as DNA: TGTGCCAGCAAACGAGGAGGGGTCGGCACCGGGGAGCTGTTTTTT. Its protein is CASKRGGVGTGELFF. This chain joins TRBV6-1 and TRBJ2-2; D is possibly TRBD2 (6 bases). The ends were cut back, 7 bases at V and 4 bases at J, with 16 bases in the middle. The V gene's germline CDR1 is MNHNS and CDR2 SASEGT. The CDR3 spans 15 residues.

This clonotype has a count of ten or more. This chain uses TRBV12-3 or TRBV12-4 with TRBJ2-3; 7 bases match TRBD1. V shed 6 bases and J 3 bases; nucleotides not matched to a gene: 9. This CDR3 region has 15 residues. CDR3 nucleotides: TGTGCCAGCAGCACAGGGGACGTCGGGACAGATACGCAGTATTTT. Encoded protein: CASSTGDVGTDTQYF.